A single sample is the source of the 2 T cell receptor beta chains below, sequenced in a study of T cells after yellow fever vaccination. TCRdb independently ran MiXCR on the 5' RACE reads; one entry per CDR3 protein. The table records about 340,000 distinct CDR3 sequences, 9.5% to 15% of them present only once. The starting material was CD4+ T cells sorted from PBMCs, obtained 15 days after the yellow fever booster vaccination. All receptors derive from a man younger than 35 who received the YFV17D yellow fever vaccine.

The chain employs TRBV5-1 and TRBJ2-5; the D gene is possibly TRBD2 (5 bases). CDR3 length: 14 residues. Germline-derived CDR1 and CDR2 are SGHRS and YFSETQ. Between the trimmed V and J ends, which lost 0 bases and 4 bases, there was a span of 10 bases. This CDR3 reads CASSLGEGLETQYF. The CDR3 DNA is TGCGCCAGCAGCTTGGGAGAGGGTTTAGAGACCCAGTACTTC. Together with reference TRBV5-1 and TRBJ2-5, the CDR3 gives the full variable domain: KAGVTQTPRYLIKTRGQQVTLSCSPISGHRSVSWYQQTPGQGLQFLFEYFSETQRNKGNFPGRFSGRQFSNSRSEMNVSTLELGDSALYLCASSLGEGLETQYFGPGTRLLVL.

This clonotype was counted only a few times. The chain joins TRBV7-9 to TRBJ1-6; 7 positions agree with TRBD1. The V gene end was trimmed by 2 bases and the J gene end by 9 bases; junction bases not matched to a gene: 7. Per the germline V gene, CDR1 is SEHNR and CDR2 is FQNEAQ (reference sequence). This CDR3 has 15 residues. CDR3 DNA sequence: TGTGCCAGCAGCTTAAGGGGGCCGACAGGTTCACCCCTCCACTTT. It yields the protein CASSLRGPTGSPLHF.